The 31 T cell receptor beta chains reported below all come from one sample, sequenced in a study of post-analysis software for immune sequencing data. Prepared libraries of TCR beta cDNA carried unique molecular identifiers. Using its own MiXCR run on the PCR reads, TCRdb lists one record per CDR3 protein. The sample holds under 200,000 distinct CDR3 sequences, under 40% seen once. The specimen comprised blood, sampled after autologous hematopoietic stem cell transplantation. These TCRs come from a girl under 18 with multiple sclerosis.

This rearrangement joins TRBV13 to TRBJ2-7; D perhaps matches TRBD2 (6 bases). The CDR3 length is 13 residues. Looked up from germline, CDR1 is PRHDT and CDR2 is FYEKMQ (reference sequence). V gave up 5 bases and J gave up 7 bases, with 15 bases separating them. The CDR3 is CASSRGEVYEQYF. DNA for the CDR3: TGTGCCAGCAGCCGAGGGGAGGTCTATGAGCAGTACTTC.

CDR3 region: CSALAGLAGGVGQETQYF. DNA for the CDR3: TGCAGTGCCCTAGCCGGACTAGCGGGAGGTGTGGGGCAAGAGACCCAGTACTTC. This chain uses TRBV20-1 with TRBJ2-5, with 14 bases aligning to TRBD2. This CDR3 has 18 residues. Looked up from germline, CDR1 is DFQATT and CDR2 is SNEGSKA (reference sequence). J was trimmed by 2 bases and V by 6 bases; bases with no gene match: 14.

This clonotype was recorded a few times. This chain joins TRBV6-6 and TRBJ2-3, with 9 bases lining up with TRBD2. The junction had 5 bases not matched to a gene; V was cut back by 5 bases and J by 2 bases. The CDR3 length is 15 residues. Per germline, CDR1 MNHNY and CDR2 SVGAGI (reference sequence). This chain's CDR3 is CASSPTSGVTDTQYF. Here the CDR3 DNA reads TGTGCCAGCAGTCCGACTAGCGGCGTCACAGATACGCAGTATTTT.

This clonotype was found a few times. The gene calls are TRBV7-2 and TRBJ2-1; 10 nucleotides match TRBD2. Germline V gene lookup returns CDR1 SGHTA and CDR2 FQGNSA. There are 16 residues in the CDR3. Trimming took 5 bases from V and 0 from J; bases not matched to a gene: 4. The CDR3 region is CASSRWTSGSYNEQFF. CDR3 nucleotide sequence: TGTGCCAGCAGCCGGTGGACTAGCGGCTCCTACAATGAGCAGTTCTTC.

In regard to this clonotype: Compared with germline, one end of the junction differs, possibly owing to a read error. The J gene is TRBJ2-5, the V gene TRBV3-1; maybe TRBD2 (5 bases). The CDR3 totals 16 residues. Germline V CDR1 and CDR2: LGHDT, YNNKEL (reference sequence). CDR3 sequence: CASNQRLSGYQETQYF. In nucleotides, the CDR3 is TGTGCCAGCAACCAAAGACTGAGCGGTTACCAAGAGACCCAGTACTTC.

The table lists this clonotype with a few counts. V gene TRBV7-9 combines with J gene TRBJ2-5; TRBD1 or TRBD2 may be the D gene (6 bases each). With 1 base removed from V and 3 bases from J, the gap between germline ends came to 12 bases. Germline V gene sequence: CDR1 SEHNR, CDR2 FQNEAQ (reference sequence). This CDR3 has 15 residues. The CDR3 loop is CASSLGGGTEETQYF. The CDR3 nucleotides are TGTGCCAGCAGCTTAGGAGGGGGGACCGAAGAGACCCAGTACTTC.

This clonotype was seen a handful of times. DNA for the CDR3: TGCGCCAGTAGTCTAAAGAATTCCAATCAGCCCCAGCATTTT. This sequence encodes CASSLKNSNQPQHF. The rearrangement joins TRBV4-1 to TRBJ1-5; no definite D call. V lost 9 bases and J 3 bases, leaving 15 bases between the germline ends. Germline V gene data show CDR1 as MGHRA and CDR2 as YSYEKL. The CDR3 runs 14 residues.

The rearrangement links TRBV7-9 to TRBJ2-4, with D possibly matching TRBD1 (6 bases). The end of the DNA is better explained by TRBJ2-7, so the J call may be wrong. CDR3 length equals 13 residues. Germline lookup yields CDR1 SEHNR and CDR2 FQNEAQ (reference sequence). The chain's CDR3 is CASSPPDSYEQYF. CDR3 bases: TGTGCCAGCAGCCCCCCGGACAGCTACGAGCAGTACTTC.

This clonotype was detected only a few times. The chain carries TRBV11-2 and TRBJ2-7; 9 bases map to TRBD1. The CDR3 covers 14 residues. Trimming took 5 bases from V and 2 from J; bases not matched to a gene: 4. In germline, CDR1 is SGHAT, CDR2 FQNNGV. For the CDR3, the DNA is TGTGCCAGCAGCCCTTGGGACAGGGCCTACGAGCAGTACTTC. This encodes CASSPWDRAYEQYF.

The chain carries TRBV9 and TRBJ2-1; D remains unclear. V lost 0 bases to trimming and J lost 3 bases, with 10 bases between them. Germline V lookup: CDR1 SGDLS, CDR2 YYNGEE. The CDR3 has 15 amino acids. Written as DNA, the CDR3 is TGTGCCAGCAGCGTAGCGGGCGCCGTCTACAATGAGCAGTTCTTC. Translation gives CASSVAGAVYNEQFF.

The V and J genes are TRBV20-1 and TRBJ2-1, with 9 nucleotides matching TRBD2. The V and J ends lost 0 bases and 0 bases, in that order; junction bases with no gene match: 9. This CDR3 is 18 amino acids long. Germline V gives CDR1 DFQATT, CDR2 SNEGSKA (reference sequence). This chain's CDR3 is CSARDTSGYASSYNEQFF. CDR3 nucleotides: TGCAGTGCTAGAGATACTAGCGGGTATGCCAGCTCCTACAATGAGCAGTTCTTC.

CDR3 residues: CASSLGGGPYEQYF. In DNA form, the CDR3 reads TGTGCCAGCAGCTTAGGGGGAGGGCCCTACGAGCAGTACTTC. The chain links TRBV7-2 to TRBJ2-7, with 7 bases identical to TRBD2. The CDR3 loop spans 14 amino acids. V lost 1 base and J lost 2; bases outside the gene matches: 2. The germline CDR1 and CDR2 sequences are SGHTA and FQGNSA. Using reference TRBV7-2 and TRBJ2-7 for the parts outside the CDR3, the full variable domain is GAGVSQSPSNKVTEKGKDVELRCDPISGHTALYWYRQSLGQGLEFLIYFQGNSAPDKSGLPSDRFSAERTGGSVSTLTIQRTQQEDSAVYLCASSLGGGPYEQYFGPGTRLTVT.

Here the CDR3 DNA reads TGTGCCAGCAGGCCCCGACTAGTCACGGGCGGGGAGCTGTTTTTT. It codes for CASRPRLVTGGELFF. The chain has TRBV6-6 and TRBJ2-2, with a weak D call TRBD2 (6 bases). Trimming pared 6 bases from V and 7 bases from J, leaving 18 bases between. This CDR3 spans 15 amino acids. From germline, CDR1 is MNHNY and CDR2 SVGAGI (reference sequence).

The table lists this clonotype with a few counts. The chain recombines TRBV25-1 with TRBJ1-1; TRBD1 might be the D (5 bases). V lost 7 bases and J 3 bases, leaving 18 bases between the germline ends. The CDR3 extends over 15 amino acids. Germline CDR1 MGHDK, CDR2 SYGVNS. Here the CDR3 reads CASTQPRQGHTEAFF. The CDR3 region has the DNA TGTGCCAGCACCCAACCTAGGCAGGGCCACACTGAAGCTTTCTTT.

In regard to this clonotype: Since the CDR3 does not end with the conserved phenylalanine or tryptophan, this likely comes from a read error. The rearrangement links TRBV6-4 to TRBJ1-5; D not resolved. This CDR3 has 13 residues. The germline V and J ends were trimmed by 3 bases and 2 bases, with 5 bases remaining between them. The germline V gene encodes CDR1 MRHNA and CDR2 SNTAGT. The CDR3 here is CASSERGNQPQHS. The CDR3 DNA is TGTGCCAGCAGTGAGAGGGGCAATCAGCCCCAGCATTCT.

This clonotype was counted many times. This chain uses TRBV30 with TRBJ2-7; TRBD1 matches at 9 bases. The CDR3 runs 13 residues. With 1 base clipped from V and 7 bases from J, the junction kept 5 bases outside the gene matches. Germline V gene lookup returns CDR1 GTSNPN and CDR2 SVGIG (reference sequence). The CDR3, as DNA: TGTGCCTGGAGTGCTGGGACAGGGCGAGAGCAGTACTTC. It is translated as CAWSAGTGREQYF.

This rearrangement joins TRBV7-3 to TRBJ2-4; weak D call: TRBD2 (7 bases). With the DNA end fitting TRBJ2-5 better, the J assignment may be wrong. CDR1 and CDR2 from the germline V gene are SGHTA and FQGTGA. The CDR3 runs 16 residues. The CDR3 sequence is CASSLNGGRIKETQYF. The CDR3 bases are TGTGCCAGCAGCTTGAACGGGGGGCGTATTAAGGAGACCCAGTACTTC.

The J gene is TRBJ2-7, the V gene TRBV28; D gene ambiguous. Matching the DNA end better, TRBJ2-5 makes the J call doubtful. This CDR3 has 17 residues. Germline values: CDR1 MDHEN, CDR2 SYDVKM. This CDR3 is CASSLSYYTIFGETQYF. The CDR3 DNA follows: TGTGCCAGCAGTTTAAGCTACTATACCATCTTTGGGGAGACCCAGTACTTC.

Ten or more counts support this clonotype. V usage is TRBV29-1 and J usage is TRBJ2-7; D uncertain. The CDR3 consists of 13 residues. The V end was cut by 5 bases, the J end by 1 base, with 12 bases between. Per the germline V gene, CDR1 is SQVTM and CDR2 is ANQGSEA. This CDR3 is CSVYVGRSYEQYF. In DNA form, the CDR3 reads TGCAGCGTTTACGTCGGACGGTCCTACGAGCAGTACTTC.

This clonotype was seen a few times. The chain has TRBV5-1 and TRBJ2-3; 9 nucleotides align to TRBD1. Germline loops: CDR1 SGHRS, CDR2 YFSETQ. CDR3 length equals 12 residues. Trimming took 7 bases from V and 5 from J; bases not matched to a gene: 2. The CDR3 sequence is CASGTGLDTQYF. The CDR3 DNA follows: TGCGCCAGCGGGACAGGGTTAGATACGCAGTATTTT.

The V call is TRBV2, the J call TRBJ2-1; D possibly corresponds to TRBD2 (6 bases). The CDR3 is 13 amino acids. V was shortened by 6 bases and J by 8 bases, with 14 bases between the two germline ends. Germline V lookup: CDR1 SNHLY, CDR2 FYNNEI. DNA for the CDR3: TGTGCCAGCAGGGGAGGAGGCTTCGATGAGCAGTTCTTC. Protein sequence: CASRGGGFDEQFF.

In this sample, this clonotype turned up once. A much larger clone is a single base away; this may be a read error. The chain joins TRBV2 to TRBJ2-7; 13 bases line up with TRBD2. V shed 7 bases and J 7 bases; nucleotides not matched to a gene: 10. This CDR3 region has 15 residues. Germline assignment: CDR1 SNHLY and CDR2 FYNNEI. The CDR3 region is CASKGLAGKVNEQYF. The CDR3, as DNA: TGTGCCAGCAAGGGACTAGCGGGAAAGGTTAATGAGCAGTACTTC.

This clonotype occurred a few times. Here the CDR3 DNA reads TGTGCCAGCAGCTTAGCGCGGCTAGCGGGCACAGATACGCAGTATTTT. Translating gives CASSLARLAGTDTQYF. This chain joins TRBV7-2 and TRBJ2-3; 7 nucleotides match TRBD2. CDR1 SGHTA and CDR2 FQGNSA come from the germline V gene. V lost 0 bases and J lost 1; bases outside the gene matches: 4. The CDR3 spans 16 residues. Drawing the rest from reference TRBV7-2 and TRBJ2-3, the complete variable domain is GAGVSQSPSNKVTEKGKDVELRCDPISGHTALYWYRQSLGQGLEFLIYFQGNSAPDKSGLPSDRFSAERTGGSVSTLTIQRTQQEDSAVYLCASSLARLAGTDTQYFGPGTRLTVL.

This sequence joins TRBV20-1 and TRBJ1-2, with D unclear. Trimming removed 3 bases from V and 4 bases from J, with 15 bases in between. The CDR3 totals 14 residues. Germline V gene lookup returns CDR1 DFQATT and CDR2 SNEGSKA (reference sequence). This CDR3 reads CSARAPGPSYGYTF. The CDR3 nucleotides are TGCAGTGCTAGGGCCCCGGGTCCGAGCTATGGCTACACCTTC.

V is TRBV29-1 and J is TRBJ1-2; no clear D gene. Trimming took off 8 bases at V and 8 bases at J, with 18 bases between the two ends. Germline V CDR1 and CDR2: SQVTM, ANQGSEA. The length of the CDR3 is 12 residues. The CDR3 here is CSTHYLKFGYTF. The CDR3 DNA reads TGCAGCACCCACTATCTGAAGTTCGGCTACACCTTC.

This chain connects TRBV20-1 to TRBJ2-3; D gene ambiguous. This CDR3 has 11 residues. V lost 3 bases, J lost 5 bases, and 6 bases lay in between. Germline V gene lookup returns CDR1 DFQATT and CDR2 SNEGSKA (reference sequence). CDR3 bases: TGCAGTGCTAGCCAGAAAGATACGCAGTATTTT. It translates to CSASQKDTQYF.

The chain joins TRBV6-5 to TRBJ1-1; D possibly corresponds to TRBD1 (6 bases). CDR3 length: 16 amino acids. Trimming pared 0 bases from V and 6 bases from J, leaving 17 bases between. Germline V gene lookup returns CDR1 MNHEY and CDR2 SVGAGI. For the CDR3, the DNA is TGTGCCAGCAGTTACTCGGCGACAGGTCTGAGTCCTGAAGCTTTCTTT. The encoded protein is CASSYSATGLSPEAFF.

The rearrangement links TRBV9 to TRBJ2-1; D perhaps matches TRBD2 (6 bases). CDR1 SGDLS and CDR2 YYNGEE come from the germline V gene. The CDR3 totals 20 residues. V was trimmed by 0 bases and J by 8 bases, leaving 30 bases between them. CDR3 protein: CASSVESEAKTSGRRDEQFF. CDR3 bases: TGTGCCAGCAGCGTAGAGTCGGAGGCTAAGACTAGTGGGAGGAGAGATGAGCAGTTCTTC. The full variable domain, its missing parts supplied by reference TRBV9 and TRBJ2-1, is DSGVTQTPKHLITATGQRVTLRCSPRSGDLSVYWYQQSLDQGLQFLIQYYNGEERAKGNILERFSAQQFPDLHSELNLSSLELGDSALYFCASSVESEAKTSGRRDEQFFGPGTRLTVL.

This clonotype was counted many times. CDR3 in DNA: TGCAGCGTTGAAAGGGGGCATCTACTGGGTGAGCAGTTCTTC. It codes for CSVERGHLLGEQFF. The rearrangement joins TRBV29-1 to TRBJ2-1; 7 positions agree with TRBD1. Germline CDR1 SQVTM, CDR2 ANQGSEA. The CDR3 extends over 14 amino acids. Trimming at V came to 2 bases and at J to 9 bases, leaving 10 bases not matched to a gene.

This clonotype was picked up a small number of times. The chain joins TRBV29-1 to TRBJ1-2; D possibly corresponds to TRBD1 (5 bases). The germline V gene encodes CDR1 SQVTM and CDR2 ANQGSEA. The CDR3 runs to 15 residues. V was clipped by 1 base and J by 4 bases, with 16 bases between them. CDR3 DNA: TGCAGCGTTGAAGGGAGGAGGGGCGCCGGCTATGGCTACACCTTC. It is translated as CSVEGRRGAGYGYTF.

This chain uses TRBV6-1 with TRBJ1-1; TRBD1 matches at 7 bases. The germline V gene encodes CDR1 MNHNS and CDR2 SASEGT. The CDR3 has 17 residues. Unmatched junction bases numbered 12, after V lost 5 bases and J lost 0 bases. The CDR3 DNA reads TGTGCCAGCAGTCAAAACGTCGGGACAGTCATGAACACTGAAGCTTTCTTT. Encoded protein: CASSQNVGTVMNTEAFF.